Below are 28 T cell receptor beta chains sequenced from a single sample in a study of T cell responses to AZD1222 COVID-19 vaccine. Clones were sequenced by immunoSEQ multiplex PCR, and TCRdb holds only the in-frame ones, with some missing. Counted here are about 110,000 clones, 81% occurring once; the ten biggest clones make up approximately 4.6%. Sequenced here: peripheral blood, sampled on day 0 of AZD1222 vaccination. Source of these receptors: an adult in good health.

This clone was observed once. The CDR3: CASSTTSGGYQETQYF. The CDR3 coding sequence is TGTGCCAGCTCAACAACTAGCGGGGGGTACCAAGAGACCCAGTACTTC. The chain carries TRBV18 and TRBJ2-5; 12 nucleotides agree with TRBD2. Germline V gives CDR1 KGHSH, CDR2 LQKENI. The CDR3 runs 16 residues. Trimming cost V 5 bases and J 0 bases; bases outside gene matches: 4.

The chain employs TRBV21-1 and TRBJ2-2; the tabulated D call, TRBD1, remains unverified against the DNA. TRBV21-1 is a pseudogene. The CDR3 is 15 amino acids. The CDR3: CASPRTGKRTGELFF. DNA for the CDR3: TGTGCCAGCCCCCGGACAGGGAAGAGGACCGGGGAGCTGTTTTTT.

The chain has TRBV5-1 and TRBJ2-7, with 14 bases matching TRBD2. Germline trimming cut 0 bases from V and 6 bases from J; bases unmatched to any gene: 2. Germline CDR1 SGHRS, CDR2 YFSETQ. This CDR3 has 15 amino acids. The CDR3: CASSLDGTSGSEQYF. In DNA, the CDR3 is TGCGCCAGCAGCTTGGACGGGACTAGCGGGAGCGAGCAGTACTTC.

The V call is TRBV19, the J call TRBJ2-1, with TRBD1 matching 7 bases. The V and J ends lost 0 bases and 10 bases, in that order; junction bases with no gene match: 6. The CDR3 consists of 14 residues. CDR1 LNHDA and CDR2 SQIVND come from the germline V gene (reference sequence). The DNA of the CDR3 is TGTGCCAGTAGTATAGACACAGGGGCAGGCGAGCAGTTCTTC. Protein product: CASSIDTGAGEQFF.

V gene TRBV2 combines with J gene TRBJ2-5; 10 positions agree with TRBD1. V was clipped by 10 bases and J by 4 bases; unmatched bases: 6. This CDR3 contains 13 residues. The germline V gene encodes CDR1 SNHLY and CDR2 FYNNEI. CDR3 DNA: TGTGCCACTTTAGACAGGGGGCGAGAGACCCAGTACTTC. Amino acids: CATLDRGRETQYF.

The V gene is TRBV30, the J gene TRBJ2-4; 12 bases align to TRBD2. Germline assignment: CDR1 GTSNPN and CDR2 SVGIG (reference sequence). The CDR3 is 19 amino acids. With V trimmed by 0 bases and J by 1 base, 10 bases remained unmatched. The CDR3 spells CAWSVPSGRARRAKNIQYF. CDR3 nucleotide sequence: TGTGCCTGGAGTGTACCTAGCGGGAGGGCCCGAAGGGCCAAAAACATTCAGTACTTC.

This chain uses TRBV6-5 with TRBJ2-3; perhaps TRBD2 as D (6 bases). V lost 6 bases to trimming and J lost 6 bases, with 16 bases between them. Per the germline V gene, CDR1 is MNHEY and CDR2 is SVGAGI. This CDR3 has 14 residues. The CDR3 region has the DNA TGTGCCAGCAGCCGGGACTCGGAGGGCGATACGCAGTATTTT. Translation gives CASSRDSEGDTQYF.

This chain links TRBV7-2 with TRBJ2-2; 7 bases agree with TRBD2. Germline V CDR1 and CDR2: SGHTA, FQGNSA. This CDR3 contains 16 residues. V trimming: 1 base; J trimming: 6 bases; junction bases outside the gene matches: 8. In DNA form, the CDR3 reads TGTGCCAGCAGCTTAGGTGGGGGGGTATATCCCGGGGAGCTGTTTTTT. This sequence encodes CASSLGGGVYPGELFF.

The rearrangement joins TRBV18 to TRBJ1-3; no reliable D call. V shed 2 bases and J shed 0 bases, with 11 bases lying between them. Germline CDR1 is KGHSH and CDR2 is LQKENI. CDR3 length equals 16 residues. In DNA form, the CDR3 reads TGTGCCAGCTCACCATCTACAGCGAACTCTGGAAACACCATATATTTT. It translates to CASSPSTANSGNTIYF. Filled out from reference TRBV18 and TRBJ1-3, the complete variable domain reads NAGVMQNPRHLVRRRGQEARLRCSPMKGHSHVYWYRQLPEEGLKFMVYLQKENIIDESGMPKERFSAEFPKEGPSILRIQQVVRGDSAAYFCASSPSTANSGNTIYFGEGSWLTVV.

CDR3 loop: CASHQGYNSPLHF. DNA of the CDR3: TGTGCCAGCCATCAGGGGTATAATTCACCCCTCCACTTT. This chain connects TRBV2 to TRBJ1-6; the D gene is possibly TRBD1 (6 bases). The V end lost 8 bases, the J end lost 4 bases, and 9 bases lay between the germline ends. This CDR3 has 13 residues. CDR1 SNHLY and CDR2 FYNNEI come from the germline V gene. The full variable domain, its missing parts supplied by reference TRBV2 and TRBJ1-6, is EPEVTQTPSHQVTQMGQEVILRCVPISNHLYFYWYRQILGQKVEFLVSFYNNEISEKSEIFDDQFSVERPDGSNFTLKIRSTKLEDSAMYFCASHQGYNSPLHFGNGTRLTVT.

This clone was recorded only once. V and J are TRBV5-1 and TRBJ2-3; 10 bases agree with TRBD1. From germline, CDR1 is SGHRS and CDR2 YFSETQ. This CDR3 region has 16 residues. V dropped 3 bases and J dropped 2; count of bases not matched to a gene: 6. The CDR3 DNA reads TGCGCCAGCAGCTCCGGGACAGGGGTTTACACAGATACGCAGTATTTT. Protein product: CASSSGTGVYTDTQYF.

This chain links TRBV28 with TRBJ1-4; 8 bases agree with TRBD1. This CDR3 has 15 amino acids. Germline V gene data show CDR1 as MDHEN and CDR2 as SYDVKM. The V segment lost 5 bases and the J segment 8 bases; nucleotides outside the gene matches: 10. The CDR3 here is CASSTPGGAGEKLFF. The CDR3 DNA reads as TGTGCCAGCAGTACACCAGGGGGCGCAGGCGAAAAACTGTTTTTT.

The chain uses TRBV19 and TRBJ1-2, with 9 bases matching TRBD1. Germline lookup yields CDR1 LNHDA and CDR2 SQIVND (reference sequence). The CDR3 has 16 residues. Trimming took 2 bases from V and 8 from J; bases not matched to a gene: 12. The CDR3 region is CASSISGQGKSNGYTF. CDR3 in DNA: TGTGCCAGTAGTATATCGGGACAGGGAAAATCCAACGGCTACACCTTC.

CDR3 bases: TGTGCCAGCAGCCAAGATCTAGCGGGAAGTCAAGATACGCAGTATTTT. Amino acid sequence: CASSQDLAGSQDTQYF. The chain is built from TRBV14 and TRBJ2-3; 9 bases map to TRBD2. The CDR3 has 16 amino acids. Germline V lookup: CDR1 SGHDN, CDR2 FVKESK. V was pared by 0 bases and J by 5 bases, with 6 bases of the junction left unmatched.

The V call is TRBV5-4, the J call TRBJ1-4; D is ambiguous. Per germline, CDR1 SGHNT and CDR2 YYREEE (reference sequence). This CDR3 has 14 amino acids. V was pared by 5 bases and J by 5 bases, with 13 bases between. CDR3 nucleotide sequence: TGTGCCAGCAGGACCGGGCCGACGAATGAAAAACTGTTTTTT. The encoded protein is CASRTGPTNEKLFF.

This rearrangement joins TRBV5-4 to TRBJ2-5, with D perhaps TRBD2 (6 bases). V was cut by 4 bases and J by 4 bases, with 17 bases left in between. Germline CDR1 and CDR2: SGHNT and YYREEE (reference sequence). CDR3 size: 15 residues. The DNA for the CDR3 is TGTGCCAGCAGCGGGGGGACTGGGAGGAGAGAGACCCAGTACTTC. Encoded protein: CASSGGTGRRETQYF.

This clone was picked up a small number of times. CDR3 residues: CASSHIWGTSTDTQYF. CDR3 bases: TGCGCCAGCAGCCACATCTGGGGAACTAGCACAGATACGCAGTATTTT. The chain employs TRBV4-1 and TRBJ2-3; no reliable D call. The CDR3 spans 16 residues. The ends were cut back, 3 bases at V and 0 bases at J, with 13 bases in the middle. Germline CDR1 and CDR2: MGHRA and YSYEKL.

The chain has TRBV4-1 and TRBJ1-4, with 7 bases identical to TRBD1. From germline, CDR1 is MGHRA and CDR2 YSYEKL. The CDR3 totals 14 residues. With 1 base clipped from V and 4 bases from J, the junction kept 0 bases outside the gene matches. The chain's CDR3 is CASSQGQGNEKLFF. The CDR3 DNA follows: TGCGCCAGCAGCCAAGGACAGGGTAATGAAAAACTGTTTTTT.

This clone was observed once. The chain combines TRBV5-1 with TRBJ2-3; D call uncertain. Germline V gene lookup returns CDR1 SGHRS and CDR2 YFSETQ. The CDR3 sequence is 11 residues long. V lost 3 bases to trimming and J lost 2 bases, with 1 base between them. In DNA, the CDR3 is TGCGCCAGCAGCTCCACAGATACGCAGTATTTT. This sequence encodes CASSSTDTQYF.

The chain carries TRBV9 and TRBJ2-5; D could derive from TRBD1 or TRBD2 (6 bases each). CDR3 size: 18 residues. Trimming removed 0 bases at V and 10 bases at J, with 28 bases between. CDR1 and CDR2 (germline): SGDLS, YYNGEE. The CDR3 here is CASSVVGGGRAGPSLQYF. The DNA for the CDR3 is TGTGCCAGCAGCGTAGTCGGAGGGGGGAGAGCCGGCCCTTCGCTCCAGTACTTC.

The chain uses TRBV2 and TRBJ1-5, with D possibly being TRBD1 (6 bases). Per the germline V gene, CDR1 is SNHLY and CDR2 is FYNNEI. Trimming shortened V by 3 bases and J by 8 bases, and 17 bases separated the two germline ends. The CDR3 runs 15 residues. Here the CDR3 reads CASSDPPGGREPQHF. The CDR3 region has the DNA TGTGCCAGCAGTGACCCTCCGGGGGGCAGGGAGCCCCAGCATTTT.

This clone was counted only a few times. This sequence joins TRBV7-2 and TRBJ1-1; D unresolved. Germline V gene data show CDR1 as SGHTA and CDR2 as FQGNSA. The CDR3 consists of 15 residues. V was pared by 0 bases and J by 0 bases, with 8 bases between. The CDR3 sequence is CASSLAWSVNTEAFF. The CDR3 region has the DNA TGTGCCAGCAGCTTAGCGTGGTCCGTGAACACTGAAGCTTTCTTT.

This sequence joins TRBV10-3 and TRBJ2-7; 9 bases line up with TRBD1. V trimming: 2 bases; J trimming: 4 bases; junction bases outside the gene matches: 12. The CDR3 extends over 17 amino acids. Germline V gene lookup returns CDR1 ENHRY and CDR2 SYGVKD. The CDR3, as DNA: TGTGCCATCAGTGAGAGTATAACAGGGGGCCGCGGTTACGAGCAGTACTTC. Protein product: CAISESITGGRGYEQYF.

The J gene is TRBJ2-5, the V gene TRBV7-7, with 8 bases matching TRBD1. The CDR3 spans 14 residues. The trim removed 5 bases at V and 5 bases at J, leaving 7 bases unmatched. CDR1 is SSHAT and CDR2 is FNYEAQ in the germline V gene (reference sequence). The CDR3 DNA sequence: TGTGCCAGCAGCCGGACAGGGCATGGGGAGACCCAGTACTTC. Encoded protein: CASSRTGHGETQYF.

The rearrangement joins TRBV7-2 to TRBJ2-5, with TRBD2 matching 7 bases. J lost 1 base, V lost 4 bases, and 9 bases had no gene match. Germline assignment: CDR1 SGHTA and CDR2 FQGNSA. This CDR3 comprises 16 residues. CDR3 in DNA: TGTGCCAGCAGCTCCCAAGCGCGGGAGATCCAAGAGACCCAGTACTTC. The encoded protein is CASSSQAREIQETQYF.

The chain is built from TRBV7-2 and TRBJ1-1, with D possibly being TRBD1 (5 bases). The ends were cut back, 1 base at V and 8 bases at J, with 14 bases in the middle. The V gene's germline CDR1 is SGHTA and CDR2 FQGNSA. This CDR3 is 14 amino acids long. The CDR3 sequence is CASSLEMAAGEAFF. DNA for the CDR3: TGTGCCAGCAGCTTAGAGATGGCGGCAGGGGAAGCTTTCTTT.

This clone was seen once. The chain employs TRBV2 and TRBJ1-2, with a possible D match to TRBD1 (5 bases). In germline, CDR1 is SNHLY, CDR2 FYNNEI. The germline V and J ends were trimmed by 6 bases and 0 bases, with 14 bases remaining between them. CDR3 length: 15 amino acids. CDR3 coding DNA: TGTGCCAGCAGGCCCACTTGGGGCGCTAACTATGGCTACACCTTC. It is translated as CASRPTWGANYGYTF. The full variable domain, with the rest looked up from reference TRBV2 and TRBJ1-2, is EPEVTQTPSHQVTQMGQEVILRCVPISNHLYFYWYRQILGQKVEFLVSFYNNEISEKSEIFDDQFSVERPDGSNFTLKIRSTKLEDSAMYFCASRPTWGANYGYTFGSGTRLTVV.

This rearrangement joins TRBV6-6 to TRBJ1-6; D may be TRBD1 (6 bases). V lost 5 bases and J lost 6, with 14 bases in between. The CDR3 is 15 residues long. CDR1 MNHNY and CDR2 SVGAGI come from the germline V gene (reference sequence). CDR3 DNA sequence: TGTGCCAGCAGTCTAAAAACAGGGAGTAATTCACCCCTCCACTTT. This sequence encodes CASSLKTGSNSPLHF.